Following are 12 T cell receptor beta chains from one sample sequenced in a study of blood T cell repertoires in COVID-19. Profiling relied on immunoSEQ multiplex PCR, and the TCRdb table lists in-frame clones only, not all of them. The repertoire holds about 200,000 clones, with around 83% as singletons. Sequencing used peripheral blood. The origin of the receptors is a human donor in a cohort sampled during active COVID-19.

This chain connects TRBV29-1 to TRBJ2-3; 13 nucleotides match TRBD2. The CDR3 is made up of 16 amino acids. CDR1 and CDR2 (germline): SQVTM, ANQGSEA. The trim removed 6 bases at V and 0 bases at J, leaving 6 bases unmatched. DNA of the CDR3: TGCAGCGTCAACGGACTAGCGGGGGAGAGCACAGATACGCAGTATTTT. Its protein product is CSVNGLAGESTDTQYF.

The chain is built from TRBV7-8 and TRBJ1-5; TRBD1 might be the D (5 bases). V shed 2 bases and J shed 3 bases, with 11 bases lying between them. Germline CDR1 is SGHVS and CDR2 is FQNEAQ. The CDR3 spans 15 residues. CDR3 DNA: TGTGCCAGCAGCTTATCAGCAGGGTTCAATCAGCCCCAGCATTTT. Amino acid sequence: CASSLSAGFNQPQHF. Complete variable domain (other parts from reference TRBV7-8 and TRBJ1-5): GAGVSQSPRYKVAKRGQDVALRCDPISGHVSLFWYQQALGQGPEFLTYFQNEAQLDKSGLPSDRFFAERPEGSVSTLKIQRTQQEDSAVYLCASSLSAGFNQPQHFGDGTRLSIL.

The rearrangement links TRBV5-4 to TRBJ2-3; the match to TRBD2 covers 7 bases. Germline CDR1 is SGHNT and CDR2 is YYREEE (reference sequence). This CDR3 contains 15 residues. V shed 2 bases, J shed 4 bases, and the junction held 7 bases outside the gene matches. CDR3 loop: CASSLTTSASDTQYF. DNA of the CDR3: TGTGCCAGCAGCTTAACTACTAGCGCCTCAGATACGCAGTATTTT.

At least ten counts were recorded for this clone. J is TRBJ1-4 and V is TRBV19; 7 nucleotides line up with TRBD1. The CDR3 totals 15 residues. Germline trimming cut 4 bases from V and 5 bases from J; bases unmatched to any gene: 7. The germline CDR1 and CDR2 sequences are LNHDA and SQIVND (reference sequence). This CDR3 is CASSTRGPGNEKLFF. In DNA form, the CDR3 reads TGTGCCAGTAGTACTAGGGGGCCGGGAAATGAAAAACTGTTTTTT. Using reference TRBV19 and TRBJ1-4 for the parts outside the CDR3, the full variable domain is DGGITQSPKYLFRKEGQNVTLSCEQNLNHDAMYWYRQDPGQGLRLIYYSQIVNDFQKGDIAEGYSVSREKKESFPLTVTSAQKNPTAFYLCASSTRGPGNEKLFFGSGTQLSVL.

The chain links TRBV30 to TRBJ2-1, with D maybe TRBD2 (5 bases). The V end lost 2 bases, the J end lost 3 bases, and 11 bases lay between the germline ends. The CDR3 has 14 amino acids. Per the germline V gene, CDR1 is GTSNPN and CDR2 is SVGIG (reference sequence). CDR3 sequence: CAWSKTGIYNEQFF. As DNA, the CDR3 is TGTGCCTGGAGTAAGACGGGAATCTACAATGAGCAGTTCTTC. Drawing the rest from reference TRBV30 and TRBJ2-1, the complete variable domain is SQTIHQWPATLVQPVGSPLSLECTVEGTSNPNLYWYRQAAGRGLQLLFYSVGIGQISSEVPQNLSASRPQDRQFILSSKKLLLSDSGFYLCAWSKTGIYNEQFFGPGTRLTVL.

The chain carries TRBV7-9 and TRBJ2-7; D might be TRBD2 (5 bases). The CDR3 totals 15 residues. The V gene lost 1 base and the J gene lost 9 bases, with 19 bases spanning the gap. Germline CDR1 and CDR2: SEHNR and FQNEAQ (reference sequence). This chain's CDR3 is CASSLVAGTNDAQYF. Here the CDR3 DNA reads TGTGCCAGCAGCTTAGTGGCGGGCACTAATGACGCGCAGTACTTC. The variable domain in full, with the rest retrieved from reference TRBV7-9 and TRBJ2-7, is DTGVSQNPRHKITKRGQNVTFRCDPISEHNRLYWYRQTLGQGPEFLTYFQNEAQLEKSRLLSDRFSAERPKGSFSTLEIQRTEQGDSAMYLCASSLVAGTNDAQYFGPGTRLTVT.

The chain uses TRBV6-5 and TRBJ2-1; tentatively, D is TRBD1 (6 bases). The CDR3 sequence is 13 residues long. Germline CDR1 reads MNHEY; CDR2 reads SVGAGI. V dropped 6 bases and J dropped 9 bases, with 15 bases sitting between them. The CDR3 loop reads CASRRTGTVEQFF. The CDR3 DNA reads TGTGCCAGCAGGAGAACAGGGACGGTTGAGCAGTTCTTC.

The chain combines TRBV29-1 with TRBJ1-1; TRBD1 might be the D (6 bases). This CDR3 region has 12 residues. Germline assignment: CDR1 SQVTM and CDR2 ANQGSEA. V gave up 7 bases and J gave up 6 bases, with 15 bases separating them. The DNA for the CDR3 is TGCAGCGCGACGCGGGGGCGAGCTGAAGCTTTCTTT. Encoded protein: CSATRGRAEAFF.

The rearrangement uses TRBV7-7 and TRBJ2-5; the D gene is possibly TRBD2 (6 bases). The V gene lost 5 bases and the J gene lost 1 base, with 14 bases spanning the gap. This CDR3 spans 15 amino acids. Germline CDR1 is SSHAT and CDR2 is FNYEAQ (reference sequence). CDR3 amino acids: CASSPDSGGQETQYF. In DNA form, the CDR3 reads TGTGCCAGCAGCCCTGATTCCGGGGGCCAAGAGACCCAGTACTTC.

The chain recombines TRBV2 with TRBJ2-7; 8 nucleotides line up with TRBD2. The ends lost 5 bases at V and 7 bases at J; junction bases unmatched: 4. Germline-derived CDR1 and CDR2 are SNHLY and FYNNEI. This CDR3 comprises 12 residues. CDR3 protein: CASSRLAREQYF. For the CDR3, the DNA is TGTGCCAGCAGTCGACTAGCGAGGGAGCAGTACTTC. The variable domain in full, with the rest retrieved from reference TRBV2 and TRBJ2-7, is EPEVTQTPSHQVTQMGQEVILRCVPISNHLYFYWYRQILGQKVEFLVSFYNNEISEKSEIFDDQFSVERPDGSNFTLKIRSTKLEDSAMYFCASSRLAREQYFGPGTRLTVT.

This sequence joins TRBV5-1 and TRBJ2-7, with 11 bases matching TRBD2. Germline assignment: CDR1 SGHRS and CDR2 YFSETQ. The CDR3 is 16 amino acids. Unmatched junction bases numbered 5, after V lost 1 base and J lost 2 bases. CDR3 sequence reads: CASSLPGLAGAYEQYF. CDR3 DNA: TGCGCCAGCAGCTTGCCTGGACTAGCGGGTGCCTACGAGCAGTACTTC.

This clone occurred once. The V and J genes are TRBV19 and TRBJ1-2, with D possibly matching TRBD1 (6 bases). From germline, CDR1 is LNHDA and CDR2 SQIVND (reference sequence). The CDR3 totals 14 residues. Trimming shortened V by 6 bases and J by 7 bases, and 18 bases separated the two germline ends. DNA for the CDR3: TGTGCCAGTAGAGGGGGGGATCGGCCCTCTGGCTACACCTTC. It is translated as CASRGGDRPSGYTF.